The 3 T cell receptor beta chains given below trace back to one sample, sequenced in a study of PD-L1 blockade in urothelial cancer. This sample's time point: pretreatment peripheral blood. The protocol was immunoSEQ multiplex PCR, while the TCRdb copy is restricted to in-frame clones and leaves out a portion. The table lists about 130,000 clones, around 85% of them singletons. The starting material was PBMCs, obtained around atezolizumab (anti-PD-L1) treatment. The receptor source for this set is a man aged 45-65 years with urothelial cancer.

This sequence joins TRBV2 and TRBJ1-1; D is undetermined. The V end was cut by 7 bases, the J end by 1 base, with 4 bases between. Germline CDR1 and CDR2: SNHLY and FYNNEI. This CDR3 spans 11 amino acids. DNA of the CDR3: TGTGCCAGCAAGAGGAACACTGAAGCTTTCTTT. Translation: CASKRNTEAFF.

This chain links TRBV7-8 with TRBJ1-1, with unresolved D. The V and J ends lost 6 bases and 0 bases respectively, with 11 bases between them. Per germline, CDR1 SGHVS and CDR2 FQNEAQ. This CDR3 contains 14 residues. For the CDR3, the DNA is TGTGCCAGCAGGAGGGCGCCAATGAACACTGAAGCTTTCTTT. As protein: CASRRAPMNTEAFF. The entire variable domain, with the rest obtained from reference TRBV7-8 and TRBJ1-1, is as follows: GAGVSQSPRYKVAKRGQDVALRCDPISGHVSLFWYQQALGQGPEFLTYFQNEAQLDKSGLPSDRFFAERPEGSVSTLKIQRTQQEDSAVYLCASRRAPMNTEAFFGQGTRLTVV.

The gene calls are TRBV21-1 and TRBJ2-7; the table's D call, TRBD1, was not checked against the DNA. TRBV21-1 represents a pseudogene. The CDR3 has 14 residues. The CDR3 DNA reads TGTGCCAGCAGCCCTACTCAGGGGGCGGTCGAGCAGTACTTC. It encodes CASSPTQGAVEQYF.